Presented here are 28 T cell receptor beta chains from one specimen sequenced in a study of human T cells and chemical hapten exposure. In TCRdb, the RACE reads were re-called with MiXCR into one record per CDR3 protein. The table shows nearly 350,000 distinct CDR3 sequences, with around 7% occurring only once. Sample time point: patch test 1, 2 weeks after DPC sensitization. Noted treatment: therapeutic diphenylcyclopropenone sensitization with weekly scalp DPC. The source was whole blood, collected in connection with sensitization to the hapten diphenylcyclopropenone (DPC). The receptors stem from a young woman with alopecia areata. Some clones in this sample may be carry-over from other donors' samples.

V and J are TRBV10-3 and TRBJ1-1, with TRBD1 as a possible D gene (5 bases). Germline-derived CDR1 and CDR2 are ENHRY and SYGVKD. V was trimmed by 0 bases and J by 3 bases, leaving 11 bases between them. The length of the CDR3 is 15 residues. The CDR3 sequence is CAISESQGWDTEAFF. CDR3 in DNA: TGTGCCATCAGTGAGTCCCAGGGTTGGGACACTGAAGCTTTCTTT.

This clonotype was detected only a few times. The chain joins TRBV6-2 or TRBV6-3 to TRBJ2-7, with 7 nucleotides matching TRBD1. Germline V gives CDR1 MNHEY, CDR2 SVGEGT. J was trimmed by 1 base and V by 6 bases; bases with no gene match: 3. The CDR3 sequence is 13 residues long. In nucleotides, the CDR3 is TGTGCCAGCAGGGGACAGAGATCCTACGAGCAGTACTTC. Translated, it gives CASRGQRSYEQYF.

In its sample, this clonotype was seen many times. The rearrangement links TRBV6-5 to TRBJ2-7; D may be TRBD2 (5 bases). Per the germline V gene, CDR1 is MNHEY and CDR2 is SVGAGI. The V gene lost 6 bases and the J gene lost 2 bases, with 11 bases spanning the gap. This CDR3 has 13 residues. The CDR3 bases are TGTGCCAGCAGACGGGAACTTACCTACGAGCAGTACTTC. Its translation: CASRRELTYEQYF.

The rearrangement links TRBV4-3 to TRBJ1-2; 8 positions agree with TRBD1. With 3 bases clipped from V and 4 bases from J, the junction kept 10 bases outside the gene matches. CDR1 and CDR2 from the germline V gene are LGHNA and YSLEER. This CDR3 contains 16 residues. The CDR3 sequence: CASSQKPGTGIYGYTF. The CDR3 DNA is TGCGCCAGCAGCCAGAAGCCAGGGACAGGCATCTATGGCTACACCTTC.

V gene TRBV15 combines with J gene TRBJ2-5, with unresolved D. CDR1 is LNHNV and CDR2 is YYDKDF in the germline V gene (reference sequence). The CDR3 loop spans 13 amino acids. V lost 1 base to trimming and J lost 6 bases, with 9 bases between them. The CDR3 bases are TGTGCCACCAGCAGAGTCAAGAGACAGACCCAGTACTTC. Amino acids: CATSRVKRQTQYF.

Only a few counts were recorded for this clonotype. The chain uses TRBV6-2 or TRBV6-3 and TRBJ1-6; D gene uncertain. Germline CDR1 reads MNHEY; CDR2 reads SVGEGT. The CDR3 is made up of 14 amino acids. The germline V and J ends were trimmed by 2 bases and 6 bases, with 8 bases remaining between them. As DNA, the CDR3 is TGTGCCAGCAGTTACGCTGAATTTAATTCACCCCTCCACTTT. Translating it yields CASSYAEFNSPLHF.

V gene TRBV7-2 combines with J gene TRBJ2-3; TRBD2 matches 8 bases. This CDR3 contains 15 residues. Germline V CDR1 and CDR2: SGHTA, FQGNSA. Losses at the gene ends were 8 bases for V and 3 bases for J; bases not matched to a gene: 10. The CDR3 here is CASASGGGITDTQYF. The DNA for the CDR3 is TGTGCCAGCGCTAGTGGCGGGGGGATTACAGATACGCAGTATTTT.

This clonotype was counted ten times or more. V usage is TRBV12-3 or TRBV12-4 and J usage is TRBJ1-2; D is possibly TRBD1 (6 bases). V lost 6 bases and J 4 bases, leaving 15 bases between the germline ends. The CDR3 consists of 14 residues. The CDR3 bases are TGTGCCAGCAGCAAAGGGGGTCTGGTCTATGGCTACACCTTC. Translating it yields CASSKGGLVYGYTF.

The table lists this clonotype with a few counts. The CDR3 nucleotides read TGTGCCAGCAGTCGCCCCGGACTGGGCACAGATACGCAGTATTTT. This sequence encodes CASSRPGLGTDTQYF. The genes are TRBV3-1 and TRBJ2-3, with D maybe TRBD2 (5 bases). Trimming pared 6 bases from V and 1 base from J, leaving 14 bases between. Germline assignment: CDR1 LGHDT and CDR2 YNNKEL (reference sequence). The CDR3 contains 15 residues.

This clonotype was counted only a few times. The J gene is TRBJ1-6, the V gene TRBV20-1, with D tentatively TRBD1 (6 bases). The V gene's germline CDR1 is DFQATT and CDR2 SNEGSKA (reference sequence). Deletions cut 5 bases from V and 0 bases from J, with 11 bases between. This CDR3 spans 15 amino acids. CDR3: CSAGGASSYNSPLHF. The CDR3, as DNA: TGCAGTGCTGGGGGGGCCAGCTCCTATAATTCACCCCTCCACTTT.

This clonotype was counted at least ten times. This chain links TRBV10-3 with TRBJ2-7; D remains ambiguous. The germline gives CDR1 ENHRY, CDR2 SYGVKD. The CDR3 covers 13 residues. V lost 2 bases, J lost 2 bases, and 7 bases lay in between. In nucleotides, the CDR3 is TGTGCCATCAGTGAGACCCTAACCTACGAGCAGTACTTC. This gives the protein CAISETLTYEQYF.

Only a few counts were recorded for this clonotype. The J gene is TRBJ2-5, the V gene TRBV3-1; maybe TRBD2 (6 bases). Germline V lookup: CDR1 LGHDT, CDR2 YNNKEL (reference sequence). This CDR3 contains 15 residues. The V gene lost 4 bases and the J gene lost 2 bases, with 14 bases spanning the gap. CDR3 DNA sequence: TGTGCCAGCAGCCGAAACTTAGCGGTACAAGAGACCCAGTACTTC. This codes for CASSRNLAVQETQYF.

This clonotype was detected only a few times. The chain employs TRBV3-1 and TRBJ2-1; 7 nucleotides match TRBD2. Trimming cost V 1 base and J 0 bases; bases outside gene matches: 3. The germline V gene has CDR1 LGHDT and CDR2 YNNKEL (reference sequence). The CDR3 runs to 16 residues. The CDR3 nucleotides read TGTGCCAGCAGCCAAGGAGCGGGATCCTCCTACAATGAGCAGTTCTTC. It yields the protein CASSQGAGSSYNEQFF.

This sequence joins TRBV7-2 and TRBJ2-7; D is undetermined. Germline CDR1 SGHTA, CDR2 FQGNSA. V was pared by 5 bases and J by 3 bases, with 14 bases between. The CDR3 length is 14 residues. CDR3 residues: CASSTYKHDYEQYF. The CDR3 DNA reads as TGTGCCAGCAGCACATACAAACACGACTACGAGCAGTACTTC. Variable domain in full (rest from reference TRBV7-2 and TRBJ2-7): GAGVSQSPSNKVTEKGKDVELRCDPISGHTALYWYRQSLGQGLEFLIYFQGNSAPDKSGLPSDRFSAERTGGSVSTLTIQRTQQEDSAVYLCASSTYKHDYEQYFGPGTRLTVT.

The sample holds one count of this clonotype. This sequence may be a read error, since a much larger clone differs from it by one base. The chain links TRBV27 to TRBJ2-3; weak D call: TRBD1 (6 bases). The CDR3 spans 13 residues. In germline, CDR1 is MNHEY, CDR2 SMNVEV (reference sequence). CDR3 protein: CASRASRTDTHYF. The CDR3 nucleotides are TGTGCCAGCAGGGCCTCTAGGACAGATACGCATTATTTT.

The chain uses TRBV4-1 and TRBJ1-3, with 7 bases that match TRBD1. With 4 bases clipped from V and 0 bases from J, the junction kept 6 bases outside the gene matches. The length of the CDR3 is 16 residues. Germline loops: CDR1 MGHRA, CDR2 YSYEKL. The CDR3 sequence is CASSPQDRNSGNTIYF. In DNA form, the CDR3 reads TGCGCCAGCAGCCCACAGGACAGGAACTCTGGAAACACCATATATTTT.

In this sample, this clonotype turned up a few times. The chain is built from TRBV29-1 and TRBJ1-1; 7 nucleotides line up with TRBD1. This CDR3 is 14 amino acids long. With 4 bases clipped from V and 1 base from J, the junction kept 6 bases outside the gene matches. In germline, CDR1 is SQVTM, CDR2 ANQGSEA. CDR3 sequence: CSVVGQATNTEAFF. As DNA, the CDR3 is TGCAGCGTTGTAGGACAGGCCACGAACACTGAAGCTTTCTTT.

CDR3 DNA: TGTGCCAGCACCCCGTCTCCTGGCACAGATACGCAGTATTTT. This gives the protein CASTPSPGTDTQYF. The gene calls are TRBV27 and TRBJ2-3; no clear D gene. There are 14 residues in the CDR3. V was clipped by 7 bases and J by 1 base, with 12 bases between them. Germline lookup yields CDR1 MNHEY and CDR2 SMNVEV (reference sequence).

This clonotype was recorded many times. This rearrangement joins TRBV7-9 to TRBJ1-2, with D possibly TRBD1 on 5 matching bases. The germline V gene has CDR1 SEHNR and CDR2 FQNEAQ (reference sequence). The CDR3 runs to 14 residues. Between the trimmed V and J ends, which lost 4 bases and 5 bases, there was a span of 14 bases. The CDR3 sequence: CASSSEGPTYGYTF. The CDR3 DNA is TGTGCCAGCAGCTCGGAGGGACCGACATATGGCTACACCTTC.

The chain has TRBV7-2 and TRBJ2-4; weak D call: TRBD1 (6 bases). Trimming shortened V by 4 bases and J by 3 bases, and 7 bases separated the two germline ends. Germline V lookup: CDR1 SGHTA, CDR2 FQGNSA. This CDR3 is 13 amino acids long. The CDR3 sequence is CASSWDNKNIQYF. The DNA for the CDR3 is TGTGCCAGCAGCTGGGACAACAAAAACATTCAGTACTTC. The whole variable domain, filled in from reference TRBV7-2 and TRBJ2-4, reads GAGVSQSPSNKVTEKGKDVELRCDPISGHTALYWYRQSLGQGLEFLIYFQGNSAPDKSGLPSDRFSAERTGGSVSTLTIQRTQQEDSAVYLCASSWDNKNIQYFGAGTRLSVL.

This clonotype came up many times. This chain uses TRBV29-1 with TRBJ1-1; 8 bases are a match to TRBD1. V was pared by 3 bases and J by 5 bases, with 5 bases of the junction left unmatched. Germline V CDR1 and CDR2: SQVTM, ANQGSEA. The CDR3 has 13 residues. CDR3 loop: CSVEGQEGTEAFF. The CDR3 DNA sequence: TGCAGCGTTGAGGGACAGGAAGGAACTGAAGCTTTCTTT.

This rearrangement joins TRBV7-2 to TRBJ1-1, with TRBD1 as a possible D gene (5 bases). This CDR3 spans 14 amino acids. CDR1 and CDR2 from the germline V gene are SGHTA and FQGNSA. Trimming stripped 4 bases from V and 10 bases from J, with 19 bases between. CDR3 protein: CASSSRSGGGGAFF. CDR3 in DNA: TGTGCCAGCAGCTCCCGGTCAGGCGGGGGGGGAGCTTTCTTT.

This chain uses TRBV6-6 with TRBJ1-5; D is possibly TRBD1 (5 bases). The CDR3 covers 13 residues. V was pared by 10 bases and J by 1 base, with 11 bases between. Germline loops: CDR1 MNHNY, CDR2 SVGAGI (reference sequence). The CDR3 reads CATLGGSNQPQHF. In DNA form, the CDR3 reads TGTGCCACCCTGGGGGGGAGCAATCAGCCCCAGCATTTT.

The chain combines TRBV5-1 with TRBJ1-4, with D possibly matching TRBD1 (6 bases). CDR1 and CDR2 (germline): SGHRS, YFSETQ. The CDR3 consists of 15 residues. Trimming stripped 4 bases from V and 4 bases from J, with 14 bases between. The CDR3 reads CASSPGTSGNEKLFF. As DNA, the CDR3 is TGCGCCAGCAGCCCCGGGACAAGCGGTAATGAAAAACTGTTTTTT.

In this sample, this clonotype turned up a few times. The chain combines TRBV20-1 with TRBJ1-5, with 8 positions matching TRBD1. With V trimmed by 8 bases and J by 5 bases, 20 bases remained unmatched. The germline CDR1 and CDR2 sequences are DFQATT and SNEGSKA (reference sequence). The length of the CDR3 is 17 residues. CDR3 nucleotide sequence: TGCAGTTTTAGACCCGGGGAACCCGACAGGGGCTATCAGCCCCAGCATTTT. It specifies CSFRPGEPDRGYQPQHF.

The CDR3 sequence is CAISEDYNTQYF. The CDR3 DNA sequence: TGTGCCATCAGTGAGGACTACAATACGCAGTATTTT. This chain connects TRBV10-3 to TRBJ2-3; D might be TRBD2 (5 bases). The CDR3 is 12 amino acids. V lost 2 bases and J 7 bases, leaving 7 bases between the germline ends. The V gene's germline CDR1 is ENHRY and CDR2 SYGVKD.

J is TRBJ1-4 and V is TRBV9; 8 nucleotides align to TRBD1. There are 18 residues in the CDR3. In germline, CDR1 is SGDLS, CDR2 YYNGEE. J gave up 4 bases and V 3 bases, and 14 bases lay outside the gene matches. CDR3 protein: CASSDRTGTAPGNEKLFF. Written as DNA, the CDR3 is TGTGCCAGCAGCGACCGGACAGGGACGGCTCCGGGTAATGAAAAACTGTTTTTT.

The rearrangement links TRBV6-5 to TRBJ1-3, with D possibly matching TRBD1 (5 bases). V was clipped by 2 bases and J by 2 bases, with 16 bases between them. The CDR3 sequence is 17 residues long. Looked up from germline, CDR1 is MNHEY and CDR2 is SVGAGI. The CDR3: CASSYTHGTAPGNTIYF. The CDR3 DNA reads as TGTGCCAGCAGTTACACGCACGGGACGGCACCTGGAAACACCATATATTTT.